The rows below give T cell receptor beta chains drawn from one sample of a study of identical twins. Each CDR3 protein gets one entry after TCRdb re-called the 5' RACE reads with MiXCR. The data contain about 720,000 distinct CDR3 sequences, less than 10% of them singletons. The data also belong to a second study, concerning yellow fever vaccine responses in identical twins.

Sequencing was carried out using PBMCs. Source of these receptors: a woman under 30 in good health. Both conserved end residues are part of each CDR3. D genes are given only for firm matches. The size entry is marked missing in some rows and otherwise reads once, few, many or a size class.

.,.,TRBJ1-1,TRBV5-4,CASMSEQGSTEAFF,TGTGCCAGCATGTCGGAACAGGGAAGCACTGAAGCTTTCTTT
.,.,TRBJ2-7,TRBV15,CATSRGGARGYEQYF,TGTGCCACCAGCAGAGGTGGCGCGAGAGGCTACGAGCAGTACTTC
.,few,TRBJ2-3,TRBV5-1,CASSLSKDTDTQYF,TGCGCCAGCAGCTTGTCCAAGGACACAGATACGCAGTATTTT
TRBD2,few,TRBJ2-3,TRBV29-1,CVGLAITDTQYF,TGCGTTGGACTAGCGATCACAGATACGCAGTATTTT
.,many,TRBJ2-1,TRBV6-1,CASSRRQGSLGGEQFF,TGTGCCAGCAGTCGACGGCAGGGGAGTTTGGGAGGTGAGCAGTTCTTC
TRBD2,many,TRBJ2-3,TRBV6-4,CASSVTSGGADTQYF,TGTGCCAGCAGTGTCACTAGCGGGGGGGCAGATACGCAGTATTTT
.,.,TRBJ2-7,TRBV27,CASSPIQPYEQYF,TGTGCCAGCAGTCCAATCCAACCCTACGAGCAGTACTTC
.,many,TRBJ2-7,TRBV28,CASTQDLTYEQYF,TGTGCCAGCACCCAGGACCTGACCTACGAGCAGTACTTC
.,.,TRBJ1-1,TRBV12-3/TRBV12-4,CASSLVGRANTEAFF,TGTGCCAGCAGTTTAGTCGGCAGAGCGAACACTGAAGCTTTCTTT
.,many,TRBJ1-4,TRBV29-1,CSVVTGYNEKLFF,TGCAGCGTTGTTACAGGGTATAATGAAAAACTGTTTTTT
.,.,TRBJ2-2,TRBV5-5,CASSPQGQDTGELFF,TGTGCCAGCAGCCCCCAGGGGCAGGACACCGGGGAGCTGTTTTTT
TRBD1,.,TRBJ1-5,TRBV6-2/TRBV6-3,CASSYTSSGTGEF,TGTGCCAGCAGTTACACATCCTCCGGGACAGGGGAATTT
TRBD1,.,TRBJ2-7,TRBV15,CATSRDHGTGVYEQYF,TGTGCCACCAGCAGAGATCATGGGACAGGGGTTTACGAGCAGTACTTC
.,few,TRBJ2-4,TRBV11-2,CASSFSRKRGAENIQYF,TGTGCCAGCAGCTTTTCGAGGAAGAGAGGGGCAGAAAACATTCAGTACTTC
TRBD2,.,TRBJ2-3,TRBV3-1,CASSQYPSGGGDTQYF,TGTGCCAGCAGCCAATATCCTAGCGGGGGGGGAGATACGCAGTATTTT
.,few,TRBJ1-6,TRBV5-1,CASSLGQSSSPLHF,TGCGCCAGCAGCTTGGGACAGAGCAGTTCACCCCTCCACTTT
.,.,TRBJ2-7,TRBV29-1,CSGLTGEREYF,TGCAGCGGCCTGACTGGCGAAAGGGAGTACTTC
.,many,TRBJ1-1,TRBV2,CASSELLGTEAFF,TGTGCCAGCAGTGAGCTTCTAGGGACAGAAGCTTTCTTT
TRBD1,.,TRBJ2-7,TRBV27,CASSPRTGTSYEQYF,TGTGCCAGCAGTCCTCGGACAGGGACTTCCTACGAGCAGTACTTC
.,.,TRBJ2-2,TRBV12-3/TRBV12-4,CASSLLQVHTGELFF,TGTGCCAGCAGTTTGCTACAGGTGCACACCGGGGAGCTGTTTTTT
.,few,TRBJ2-1,TRBV9,CASSVGGPTYNEQFF,TGTGCCAGCAGCGTCGGGGGGCCGACCTACAATGAGCAGTTCTTC
TRBD2,many,TRBJ2-1,TRBV29-1,CSVSGTSPGEQFF,TGCAGCGTATCCGGGACTAGTCCCGGGGAGCAGTTCTTC
.,few,TRBJ2-5,TRBV6-5,CASSLNFDSQETQYF,TGTGCCAGCAGTTTGAACTTTGACTCCCAAGAGACCCAGTACTTC
TRBD2,many,TRBJ2-7,TRBV7-2,CASSLTSGRINEQYF,TGTGCCAGCAGCTTGACTAGCGGGAGAATCAACGAGCAGTACTTC
TRBD2,.,TRBJ2-7,TRBV6-2/TRBV6-3,CASMAGGPHEQYF,TGTGCCAGCATGGCGGGAGGGCCTCACGAGCAGTACTTC
.,few,TRBJ2-7,TRBV7-9,CASSPWGFEVHEQYF,TGTGCCAGCAGCCCGTGGGGGTTTGAGGTACACGAGCAGTACTTC
.,.,TRBJ2-2,TRBV5-4,CASSLDQGYTGELFF,TGTGCCAGCAGCTTGGACCAGGGATATACCGGGGAGCTGTTTTTT
.,.,TRBJ1-1,TRBV27,CASSLSSSGPAFF,TGTGCCAGCAGTTTATCGAGTTCAGGACCGGCTTTCTTT
.,.,TRBJ2-2,TRBV5-1,CASSIQGNIDTGELFF,TGCGCCAGCAGCATACAGGGAAACATTGACACCGGGGAGCTGTTTTTT
.,many,TRBJ2-1,TRBV7-9,CASSLSRDEQFF,TGTGCCAGCAGCTTATCTCGGGATGAGCAGTTCTTC
.,many,TRBJ2-2,TRBV27,CASSLLETGELFF,TGTGCCAGCAGTTTATTGGAAACCGGGGAGCTGTTTTTT
TRBD1,many,TRBJ2-7,TRBV20-1,CSARGGQDHEQYF,TGCAGTGCTAGAGGGGGACAGGACCACGAGCAGTACTTC
.,many,TRBJ1-6,TRBV12-3/TRBV12-4,CASSLATGPLNSPLHF,TGTGCCAGCAGTTTAGCGACAGGCCCGTTAAATTCACCCCTCCACTTT
.,many,TRBJ2-7,TRBV4-3,CASRNMDSYEQYF,TGCGCCAGCCGAAATATGGACTCCTACGAGCAGTACTTC
TRBD1,few,TRBJ2-7,TRBV7-6,CASSTPGQGAISYEQYF,TGTGCCAGCAGCACCCCGGGACAGGGGGCGATATCCTACGAGCAGTACTTC
.,many,TRBJ2-5,TRBV6-5,CASSYGPVETQYF,TGTGCCAGCAGCTATGGGCCAGTGGAGACCCAGTACTTC
TRBD1,few,TRBJ2-3,TRBV7-9,CASSLGDRTYTDTQYF,TGTGCCAGCAGCTTAGGGGACAGGACCTACACAGATACGCAGTATTTT
.,few,TRBJ2-2,TRBV4-1,CASSQEDSSYTGELFF,TGCGCCAGCAGCCAAGAGGACAGTTCGTACACCGGGGAGCTGTTTTTT
TRBD2,.,TRBJ2-3,TRBV12-3/TRBV12-4,CASSFSTSGGTDTQYF,TGTGCCAGCAGTTTTAGTACTAGCGGGGGCACAGATACGCAGTATTTT
TRBD2,few,TRBJ2-5,TRBV28,CASSFPGTTEETQYF,TGTGCCAGCAGTTTCCCCGGGACTACGGAGGAGACCCAGTACTTC
.,few,TRBJ2-3,TRBV3-1,CASSQDEQSTDTQYF,TGTGCCAGCAGCCAAGATGAACAGAGCACAGATACGCAGTATTTT
.,few,TRBJ1-2,TRBV28,CASQANYGYTF,TGTGCCAGCCAAGCTAACTATGGCTACACCTTC
.,many,TRBJ2-7,TRBV12-3/TRBV12-4,CASGWGSTYEQYF,TGTGCCAGTGGTTGGGGCAGCACCTACGAGCAGTACTTC
.,.,TRBJ1-2,TRBV6-5,CASSYSHGNYGYTF,TGTGCCAGCAGTTACTCTCACGGAAACTATGGCTACACCTTC
.,.,TRBJ2-1,TRBV19,CASSIMSQNEQFF,TGTGCCAGTAGTATTATGTCCCAGAATGAGCAGTTCTTC
.,.,TRBJ2-2,TRBV19,CASRTASNTGELFF,TGTGCCAGTAGGACAGCCTCGAACACCGGGGAGCTGTTTTTT
TRBD1,.,TRBJ2-4,TRBV7-2,CASRMTGGSKNIQYF,TGTGCCAGCAGAATGACAGGGGGCTCCAAAAACATTCAGTACTTC
.,.,TRBJ2-7,TRBV29-1,CSVEESGAYEQYF,TGCAGCGTTGAAGAGTCAGGGGCCTACGAGCAGTACTTC
.,.,TRBJ2-1,TRBV20-1,CSARATPGTVSYNEQFF,TGCAGTGCTAGAGCCACCCCGGGGACGGTCTCCTACAATGAGCAGTTCTTC
.,many,TRBJ1-1,TRBV15,CATSRPRLGNTEAFF,TGTGCCACCAGCAGACCAAGATTAGGGAACACTGAAGCTTTCTTT
.,.,TRBJ1-4,TRBV5-1,CASSLEGRLTRLFF,TGCGCCAGCAGCTTAGAAGGACGGCTGACGAGACTGTTTTTT